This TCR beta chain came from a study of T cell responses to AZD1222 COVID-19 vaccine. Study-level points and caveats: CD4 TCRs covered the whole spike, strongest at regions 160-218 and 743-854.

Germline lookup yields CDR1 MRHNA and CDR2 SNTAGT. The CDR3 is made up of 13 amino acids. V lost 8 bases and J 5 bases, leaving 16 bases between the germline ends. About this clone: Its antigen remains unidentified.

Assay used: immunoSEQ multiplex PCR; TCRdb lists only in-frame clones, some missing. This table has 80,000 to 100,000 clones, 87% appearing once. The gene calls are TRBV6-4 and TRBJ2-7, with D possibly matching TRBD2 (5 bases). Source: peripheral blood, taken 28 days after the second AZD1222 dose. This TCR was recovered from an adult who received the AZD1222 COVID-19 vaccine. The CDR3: CASDPGRTHEQYF. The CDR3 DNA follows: TGTGCCAGCGACCCAGGCAGGACTCACGAGCAGTACTTC.